This T cell receptor beta chain is drawn from a study of T cell responses to AZD1222 COVID-19 vaccine. About the research overall: Second-dose recipients at about 4 or about 12 weeks were treated as one pooled group. Study-wide points: Breadth and depth of Spike-specific TCRs rose after two AZD1222 doses.

A word on this clone: Antigen: not known.

The CDR3 totals 17 residues. Germline loops: CDR1 MDHEN, CDR2 SYDVKM. Trimming pared 1 base from V and 1 base from J, leaving 14 bases between. Produced via immunoSEQ multiplex PCR; TCRdb's table is partial and in-frame only. Seen here are over 120,000 clones, around nine tenths observed once, and the top ten hold around 5.1%. The starting material was peripheral blood, obtained on day 0 of AZD1222 vaccination. This TCR derives from an adult in good health. The J gene is TRBJ1-5, the V gene TRBV28; D is uncertain. The CDR3 sequence is CASSLFPWAGSNQPQHF. The CDR3 DNA is TGTGCCAGCAGTTTATTTCCGTGGGCCGGAAGCAATCAGCCCCAGCATTTT.